The next 29 T cell receptor beta chains were all read from a single sample in a study of CD8+CD57+ T cells in acquired aplastic anemia. Those patients picked for sequencing had displayed CD8+CD57+ cell expansion on flow cytometry. Genomic DNA acted as the template from which TCR beta VDJ combination and CDR3 sequence profiling were carried out. MiXCR, run by TCRdb on the reads, gives a single entry per CDR3 protein. The sample shows about 190,000 distinct CDR3 sequences, just under 50% of them seen only once. The source material was sorted CD4+, CD8+, or CD8+CD57+ T cells (not recorded which) from PBMCs. All receptors come from a human donor with aplastic anemia.

This clonotype was observed at least ten times. This chain connects TRBV6-2 or TRBV6-3 to TRBJ1-5; no clear D. V was cut by 2 bases and J by 3 bases, with 5 bases left in between. The CDR3 extends over 13 amino acids. The germline CDR1 and CDR2 sequences are MNHEY and SVGEGT. CDR3 nucleotide sequence: TGTGCCAGCAGTTACAGGGACAATCAGCCCCAGCATTTT. Its protein product is CASSYRDNQPQHF.

This clonotype was seen only once. This chain connects TRBV9 to TRBJ1-6; D is possibly TRBD1 (5 bases). The CDR3 length is 16 residues. V lost 1 base and J 19 bases, leaving 27 bases between the germline ends. Per the germline V gene, CDR1 is SGDLS and CDR2 is YYNGEE. The CDR3 sequence: CASSVNGDSYNSPPHF. The CDR3 bases are TGTGCCAGCAGCGTAAATGGGGACTCCTATAATTCACCCCCTCACTTT.

This clonotype was observed many times. V is TRBV9 and J is TRBJ2-5; perhaps TRBD1 as D (6 bases). The CDR3 runs to 14 residues. CDR1 is SGDLS, CDR2 YYNGEE, per germline. The V end was cut by 3 bases, the J end by 5 bases, with 14 bases between. Here the CDR3 reads CASSGTGSGETQYF. The CDR3 coding sequence is TGTGCCAGCAGCGGAACAGGGAGTGGGGAGACCCAGTACTTC.

J is TRBJ1-1 and V is TRBV19; no definite D call. CDR1 and CDR2 (germline): LNHDA, SQIVND (reference sequence). The ends were cut back, 8 bases at V and 4 bases at J, with 14 bases in the middle. The CDR3 consists of 13 residues. CDR3 protein: CASGVGWSTEAFF. DNA for the CDR3: TGTGCCAGTGGGGTGGGGTGGAGCACTGAAGCTTTCTTT.

V gene TRBV19 combines with J gene TRBJ1-1; unclear D gene. The ends were cut back, 7 bases at V and 1 base at J, with 13 bases in the middle. The germline V gene has CDR1 LNHDA and CDR2 SQIVND (reference sequence). The CDR3 extends over 14 amino acids. The CDR3 coding sequence is TGTGCCAGTATCGAGGGTAGGAGGAACACTGAAGCTTTCTTT. It is translated as CASIEGRRNTEAFF.

This clonotype was seen repeatedly, ten times or more. The chain is built from TRBV29-1 and TRBJ1-2; D is unclear. This CDR3 has 15 amino acids. Germline assignment: CDR1 SQVTM and CDR2 ANQGSEA. The V and J ends lost 2 bases and 7 bases respectively, with 20 bases between them. CDR3 sequence (DNA): TGCAGCGTTGAAAATTTGGGGTCCCCCGCGAGTGGCTACACCTTC. Protein sequence: CSVENLGSPASGYTF.

This chain links TRBV20-1 with TRBJ1-6; no clear D. V lost 5 bases, J lost 7 bases, and 12 bases lay in between. This CDR3 spans 13 amino acids. CDR1 is DFQATT, CDR2 SNEGSKA, per germline (reference sequence). The CDR3 here is CSAEWPRNSPLHF. CDR3 DNA: TGCAGTGCTGAATGGCCGAGAAATTCACCCCTCCACTTT.

On this clonotype: A much larger clone differs by one base, so this may be a read error. V is TRBV5-1 and J is TRBJ1-1; D call uncertain. The CDR3 contains 14 residues. The ends were cut back, 3 bases at V and 10 bases at J, with 19 bases in the middle. Per the germline V gene, CDR1 is SGHRS and CDR2 is YFSETQ. This CDR3 is CASSSLTLSAGAFF. Here the CDR3 DNA reads TGCGCCAGCAGCTCCCTAACTTTAAGCGCTGGAGCTTTCTTT.

Many counts were recorded for this clonotype. The chain employs TRBV10-3 and TRBJ2-3, with D unclear. The V end was cut by 10 bases, the J end by 2 bases, with 16 bases between. There are 14 residues in the CDR3. Germline V CDR1 and CDR2: ENHRY, SYGVKD. The CDR3 sequence: CANSVRTPTDTQYF. Here the CDR3 DNA reads TGTGCCAACTCCGTGCGGACCCCCACAGATACGCAGTATTTT.

In this sample, this clonotype turned up many times. The chain couples TRBV5-6 to TRBJ1-2; D possibly corresponds to TRBD1 (5 bases). The CDR3 is made up of 13 amino acids. The germline gives CDR1 SGHDT, CDR2 YYEEEE. Trimming left V 4 bases short and J 7 bases short, with 14 bases between. CDR3 sequence (DNA): TGTGCCAGCAGCCAACCGGGGGGACCTGGCTACACCTTC. The encoded protein is CASSQPGGPGYTF.

The chain employs TRBV24-1 and TRBJ2-1; D is uncertain. With 6 bases removed from V and 4 bases from J, the gap between germline ends came to 15 bases. Per the germline V gene, CDR1 is KGHDR and CDR2 is SFDVKD. This CDR3 has 15 amino acids. The CDR3 nucleotides read TGTGCCACCAGTTCCGACACATGGCCATACAATGAGCAGTTCTTC. This gives the protein CATSSDTWPYNEQFF.

This clonotype was detected a few times. This rearrangement joins TRBV6-5 to TRBJ2-1, with TRBD1 matching 9 bases. Trimming took 6 bases from V and 2 from J; bases not matched to a gene: 5. The CDR3 is 15 residues long. Germline loops: CDR1 MNHEY, CDR2 SVGAGI. DNA for the CDR3: TGTGCCAGCAGCTACAGGGGGCGACCCTACAATGAGCAGTTCTTC. Translation: CASSYRGRPYNEQFF.

This chain connects TRBV7-9 to TRBJ2-1; either TRBD1 or TRBD2 may supply D (5 bases each). The germline CDR1 and CDR2 sequences are SEHNR and FQNEAQ (reference sequence). The CDR3 sequence is 12 residues long. Trimming took 1 base from V and 9 from J, leaving 7 bases between them. CDR3 residues: CASSLGGIEQFF. For the CDR3, the DNA is TGTGCCAGCAGCTTAGGGGGGATTGAGCAGTTCTTC. Supplemented by reference TRBV7-9 and TRBJ2-1, the full variable domain reads DTGVSQNPRHKITKRGQNVTFRCDPISEHNRLYWYRQTLGQGPEFLTYFQNEAQLEKSRLLSDRFSAERPKGSFSTLEIQRTEQGDSAMYLCASSLGGIEQFFGPGTRLTVL.

The chain combines TRBV2 with TRBJ2-7, with D maybe TRBD1 (6 bases). Germline V CDR1 and CDR2: SNHLY, FYNNEI. The V and J ends lost 8 bases and 6 bases respectively, with 23 bases between them. This CDR3 is 15 amino acids long. CDR3 bases: TGTGCCAGCTCACTCATAGGACAGTCCTCTCCCGAGCAGTACTTC. Translating it yields CASSLIGQSSPEQYF. The full variable domain, rest sourced from reference TRBV2 and TRBJ2-7, is EPEVTQTPSHQVTQMGQEVILRCVPISNHLYFYWYRQILGQKVEFLVSFYNNEISEKSEIFDDQFSVERPDGSNFTLKIRSTKLEDSAMYFCASSLIGQSSPEQYFGPGTRLTVT.

The chain is built from TRBV11-1 and TRBJ2-1, with 7 bases identical to TRBD1. Per germline, CDR1 SGHAT and CDR2 FQDESV (reference sequence). Losses at the gene ends were 5 bases for V and 5 bases for J; bases not matched to a gene: 9. CDR3 length equals 15 residues. The CDR3 DNA reads TGTGCCAGCAGCGCACGTGGACAGGTACACAATGAGCAGTTCTTC. Protein sequence: CASSARGQVHNEQFF.

CDR3 loop: CASSRTGLAGGPTDTQYF. CDR3 nucleotides: TGCGCCAGCAGCAGGACAGGACTAGCGGGAGGGCCAACAGATACGCAGTATTTT. The chain carries TRBV5-1 and TRBJ2-3, with 15 bases lining up with TRBD2. The CDR3 has 18 amino acids. V trimming: 4 bases; J trimming: 3 bases; junction bases outside the gene matches: 9. The germline V gene encodes CDR1 SGHRS and CDR2 YFSETQ. Looking up the rest from reference TRBV5-1 and TRBJ2-3 gives the full variable domain: KAGVTQTPRYLIKTRGQQVTLSCSPISGHRSVSWYQQTPGQGLQFLFEYFSETQRNKGNFPGRFSGRQFSNSRSEMNVSTLELGDSALYLCASSRTGLAGGPTDTQYFGPGTRLTVL.

This clonotype appeared many times. The chain combines TRBV29-1 with TRBJ2-7; TRBD1 matches at 9 bases. The CDR3 is 13 residues long. J gave up 5 bases and V 4 bases, and 6 bases lay outside the gene matches. Germline V gene lookup returns CDR1 SQVTM and CDR2 ANQGSEA. The chain's CDR3 is CSVASGTGHEQYF. CDR3 nucleotide sequence: TGCAGCGTTGCATCGGGGACAGGGCACGAGCAGTACTTC.

This clonotype was seen at least ten times. Written as DNA, the CDR3 is TGTGCCATCAGTGAATTGGACAGATTAAACACTGAAGCTTTCTTT. The encoded protein is CAISELDRLNTEAFF. This chain joins TRBV10-3 and TRBJ1-1, with a weak D call TRBD1 (6 bases). Per the germline V gene, CDR1 is ENHRY and CDR2 is SYGVKD. This CDR3 has 15 amino acids. The V end was cut by 3 bases, the J end by 2 bases, with 13 bases between.

This clonotype was observed at least ten times. The chain combines TRBV5-1 with TRBJ2-3; maybe TRBD1 (6 bases). CDR3 length: 15 residues. The germline V gene has CDR1 SGHRS and CDR2 YFSETQ. V was clipped by 6 bases and J by 1 base, with 15 bases between them. CDR3 residues: CASTGATTRTDTQYF. The CDR3, as DNA: TGCGCCAGCACAGGGGCCACTACACGCACAGATACGCAGTATTTT.

The chain carries TRBV30 and TRBJ1-1, with TRBD1 as a possible D gene (6 bases). The CDR3 sequence is 11 residues long. V was pared by 5 bases and J by 9 bases, with 13 bases between. Germline V gives CDR1 GTSNPN, CDR2 SVGIG (reference sequence). The CDR3 sequence: CAWSTGRKAFF. The CDR3 nucleotides read TGTGCCTGGTCGACAGGACGAAAAGCTTTCTTT.

This chain links TRBV29-1 with TRBJ2-1; TRBD2 aligns across 12 bases. The junction had 6 bases not matched to a gene; V was cut back by 2 bases and J by 7 bases. This CDR3 is built from 15 residues. Looked up from germline, CDR1 is SQVTM and CDR2 is ANQGSEA. CDR3 DNA sequence: TGCAGCGTTGAACTAGCGGGAGGGCCCTCTAATGAGCAGTTCTTC. Its translation: CSVELAGGPSNEQFF.

The chain uses TRBV19 and TRBJ2-7; no firm D call. CDR1 is LNHDA and CDR2 is SQIVND in the germline V gene (reference sequence). V dropped 1 base and J dropped 4 bases, with 8 bases sitting between them. CDR3 length equals 13 residues. The CDR3 nucleotides are TGTGCCAGTAGTATAGCTGCAGGATACGAGCAGTACTTC. Its translation: CASSIAAGYEQYF.

This chain joins TRBV27 and TRBJ1-4, with 10 nucleotides matching TRBD1. J lost 7 bases, V lost 11 bases, and 13 bases had no gene match. The CDR3 spans 15 residues. The germline CDR1 and CDR2 sequences are MNHEY and SMNVEV (reference sequence). The CDR3 DNA reads TGTGCCGTCCGGGACAGGGGCCGAACGTGTGAAAAACTGTTTTTT. Residues: CAVRDRGRTCEKLFF.

This clonotype was seen more than once but under ten times. The chain links TRBV3-1 to TRBJ2-7; possibly TRBD2 for D (5 bases). Germline CDR1 reads LGHDT; CDR2 reads YNNKEL (reference sequence). The CDR3 totals 16 residues. V was shortened by 2 bases and J by 4 bases, with 18 bases between the two germline ends. The CDR3 region is CASSQPSSTLKYEQYF. Here the CDR3 DNA reads TGTGCCAGCAGCCAACCGTCTAGCACCTTGAAATACGAGCAGTACTTC.

The chain uses TRBV10-3 and TRBJ2-5; the match to TRBD1 covers 10 bases. From germline, CDR1 is ENHRY and CDR2 SYGVKD. J lost 5 bases, V lost 3 bases, and 6 bases had no gene match. The CDR3 contains 15 residues. The CDR3 sequence: CAISDPRTGGETQYF. The CDR3 DNA sequence: TGTGCCATCAGTGACCCCAGGACAGGGGGGGAGACCCAGTACTTC.

This chain connects TRBV7-9 to TRBJ2-2, with D possibly TRBD1 on 6 matching bases. V gave up 4 bases and J gave up 6 bases, with 12 bases separating them. The CDR3 length is 14 residues. Germline loops: CDR1 SEHNR, CDR2 FQNEAQ (reference sequence). As DNA, the CDR3 is TGTGCCAGCAGCTCACAGGGTGGGGCCGGGGAGCTGTTTTTT. It specifies CASSSQGGAGELFF.

As concerns this clonotype: One junction end disagrees with the germline gene, perhaps due to a read error. The chain joins TRBV30 to TRBJ2-6, with no clear D. The CDR3 totals 15 residues. Germline V gene lookup returns CDR1 GTSNPN and CDR2 SVGIG (reference sequence). Here the CDR3 DNA reads TGTGCCTGGAGTGACGACCCATCTGGGACCAACGTCCTGACTTTC. It translates to CAWSDDPSGTNVLTF.

This chain links TRBV14 with TRBJ2-1, with 10 positions matching TRBD2. CDR3 length: 15 residues. J lost 2 bases, V lost 7 bases, and 5 bases had no gene match. Germline V gene lookup returns CDR1 SGHDN and CDR2 FVKESK. Here the CDR3 DNA reads TGTGCCAGCATGCGGACTAGCGGTGCCTACAATGAGCAGTTCTTC. Translated, it gives CASMRTSGAYNEQFF.

This sequence joins TRBV7-2 and TRBJ2-7, with TRBD2 matching over 8 bases. The CDR3 runs 15 residues. With V trimmed by 3 bases and J by 6 bases, 10 bases remained unmatched. Germline loops: CDR1 SGHTA, CDR2 FQGNSA. The CDR3 nucleotides are TGTGCCAGCAGCTTGGGCCCTTCCCTAGCGGGCGAGCAGTACTTC. Protein product: CASSLGPSLAGEQYF.